This TCR beta chain derives from a study of shared clonotypes between healthy human individuals. Findings and caveats of the study: The genetic and exposure-history diversity represented was limited by few donors.

The CDR3 sequence is 15 residues long. Trimming took off 5 bases at V and 0 bases at J, with 11 bases between the two ends. Per the germline V gene, CDR1 is MNHEY and CDR2 is SVGAGI. Comment on this clone: Its specificity is not known.

The assay ran at deep level. Assay: immunoSEQ multiplex PCR; the TCRdb copy retains only in-frame clones and omits some. The repertoire consists of approximately 2.5 million clones, with around nine tenths occurring once and the leading ten covering about 0.13%. The chain carries TRBV6-5 and TRBJ1-3; no definite D call. Sequenced material: naive CD4+ T cells sorted from blood. As for subset: CD45RA+ positively selected. The TCR sequence derives from a man between 18 and 35 years old in good health. For the CDR3, the DNA is TGTGCCAGCAGTCGATCGGGGAGCTCTGGAAACACCATATATTTT. This encodes CASSRSGSSGNTIYF.